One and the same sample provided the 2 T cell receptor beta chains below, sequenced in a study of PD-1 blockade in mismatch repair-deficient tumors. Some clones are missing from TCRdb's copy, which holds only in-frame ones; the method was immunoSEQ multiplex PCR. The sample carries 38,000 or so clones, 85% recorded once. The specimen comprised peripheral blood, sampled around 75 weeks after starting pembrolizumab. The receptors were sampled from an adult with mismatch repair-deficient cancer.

The CDR3 protein is CASSLVGSADNVLTF. The DNA of the CDR3 is TGTGCCAGCAGCTTAGTAGGCAGTGCCGACAACGTCCTGACTTTC. The chain is built from TRBV7-6 and TRBJ2-6; D gene unclear. Trimming removed 1 base at V and 9 bases at J, with 13 bases between. CDR1 is SGHVS and CDR2 is FNYEAQ in the germline V gene. The CDR3 is 15 residues long.

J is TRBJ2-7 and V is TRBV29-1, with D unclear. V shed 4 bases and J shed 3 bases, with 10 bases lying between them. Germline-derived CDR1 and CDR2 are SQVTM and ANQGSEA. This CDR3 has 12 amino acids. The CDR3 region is CSVGQTYYEQYF. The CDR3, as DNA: TGCAGCGTTGGGCAGACTTACTACGAGCAGTACTTC.